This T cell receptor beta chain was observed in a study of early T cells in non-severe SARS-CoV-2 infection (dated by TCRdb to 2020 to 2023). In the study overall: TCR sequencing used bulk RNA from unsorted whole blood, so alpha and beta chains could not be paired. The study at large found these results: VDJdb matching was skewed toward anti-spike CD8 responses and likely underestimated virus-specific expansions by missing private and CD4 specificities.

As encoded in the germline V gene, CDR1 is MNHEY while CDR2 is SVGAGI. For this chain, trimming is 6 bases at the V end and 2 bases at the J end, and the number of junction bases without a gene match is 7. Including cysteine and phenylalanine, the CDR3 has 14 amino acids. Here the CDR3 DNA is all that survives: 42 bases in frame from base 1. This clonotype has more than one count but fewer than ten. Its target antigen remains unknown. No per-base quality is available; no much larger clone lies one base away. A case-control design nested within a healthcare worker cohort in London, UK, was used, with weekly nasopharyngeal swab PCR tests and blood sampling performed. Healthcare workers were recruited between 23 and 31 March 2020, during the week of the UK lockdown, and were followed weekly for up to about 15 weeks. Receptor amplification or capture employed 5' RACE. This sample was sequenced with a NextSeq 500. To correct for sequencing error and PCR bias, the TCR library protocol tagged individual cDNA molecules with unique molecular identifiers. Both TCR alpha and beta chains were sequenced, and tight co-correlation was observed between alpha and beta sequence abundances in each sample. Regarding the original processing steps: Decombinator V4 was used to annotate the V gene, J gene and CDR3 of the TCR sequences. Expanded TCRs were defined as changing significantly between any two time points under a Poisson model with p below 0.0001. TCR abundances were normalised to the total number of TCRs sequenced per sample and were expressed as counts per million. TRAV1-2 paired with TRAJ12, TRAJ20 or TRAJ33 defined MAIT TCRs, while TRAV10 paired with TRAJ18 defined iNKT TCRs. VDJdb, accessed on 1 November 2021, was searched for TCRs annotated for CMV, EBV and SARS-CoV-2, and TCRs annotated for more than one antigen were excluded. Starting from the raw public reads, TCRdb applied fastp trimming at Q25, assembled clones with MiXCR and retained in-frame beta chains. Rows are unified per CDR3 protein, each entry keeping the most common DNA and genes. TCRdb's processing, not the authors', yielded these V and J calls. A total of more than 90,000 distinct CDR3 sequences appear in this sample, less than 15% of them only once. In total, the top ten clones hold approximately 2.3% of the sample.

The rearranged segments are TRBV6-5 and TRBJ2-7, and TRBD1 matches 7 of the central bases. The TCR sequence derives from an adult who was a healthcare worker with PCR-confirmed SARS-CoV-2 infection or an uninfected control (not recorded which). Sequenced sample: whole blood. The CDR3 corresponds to CASSRRDSTYEQYF. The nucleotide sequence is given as TGTGCCAGCAGCCGCCGGGACAGCACCTACGAGCAGTACTTC.